This T cell receptor beta chain was sequenced for a study of long-term antiretroviral therapy in people with HIV. Specimens carried about 0.85-11 million cryopreserved PBMC before DNA extraction. Samples were assayed with immunoSEQ v3.0 at survey level. The data were produced by immunoSEQ multiplex PCR, yet TCRdb's version contains in-frame clones alone and is incomplete. The table lists about 24,000 clones, approximately 90% of them singletons. Whole-study findings and limits: In HIV, the repertoires covered a tighter span of CDR3 lengths than in controls.

Germline CDR1 is SSHAT and CDR2 is FNYEAQ (reference sequence). The CDR3 is made up of 15 amino acids. About this clone itself: Its matching antigen is unknown. Mismatch with germline at one junction end may stem from a read error.

This receptor was obtained from a man aged 45-60 years with HIV. V usage is TRBV7-7 and J usage is TRBJ2-5; 10 positions match TRBD2. Here the sequenced sample was unsorted PBMCs, taken 1.8 years before starting antiretroviral therapy. CDR3 in amino acids: CASSIRAGGPETQYF. The CDR3 DNA follows: TGTGCTAGCAGCATTCGAGCGGGGGGGCCAGAGACCCAGTACTTC. Complete variable domain (other parts from reference TRBV7-7 and TRBJ2-5): GAGVSQSPRYKVTKRGQDVTLRCDPISSHATLYWYQQALGQGPEFLTYFNYEAQPDKSGLPSDRFSAERPEGSISTLTIQRTEQRDSAMYRCASSIRAGGPETQYFGPGTRLLVL.